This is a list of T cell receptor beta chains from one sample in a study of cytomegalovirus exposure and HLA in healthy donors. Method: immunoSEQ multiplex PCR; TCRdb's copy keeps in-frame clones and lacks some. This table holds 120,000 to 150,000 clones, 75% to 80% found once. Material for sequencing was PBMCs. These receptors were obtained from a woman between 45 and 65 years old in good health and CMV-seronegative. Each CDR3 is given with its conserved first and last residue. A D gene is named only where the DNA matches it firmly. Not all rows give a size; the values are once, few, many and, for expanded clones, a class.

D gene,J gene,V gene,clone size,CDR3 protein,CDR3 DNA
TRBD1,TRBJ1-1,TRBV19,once,CASNLGLGWDSNEAFF,TGTGCCAGTAACCTTGGATTGGGTTGGGACAGCAATGAAGCTTTCTTT
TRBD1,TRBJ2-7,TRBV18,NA,CASSPWDRGYEQYF,TGTGCCAGCTCACCCTGGGACAGGGGGTACGAGCAGTACTTC
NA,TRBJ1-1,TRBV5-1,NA,CASSLLDSMNTEAFF,TGCGCCAGCAGCTTACTGGACAGCATGAACACTGAAGCTTTCTTT
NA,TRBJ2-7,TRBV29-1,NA,CSVLGTDYEQYF,TGCAGCGTGCTGGGGACTGACTACGAGCAGTACTTC
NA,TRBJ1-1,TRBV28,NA,CASSLEELSLLNTEAFF,TGTGCCAGCAGTTTAGAGGAACTCTCCCTTTTAAACACTGAAGCTTTCTTT
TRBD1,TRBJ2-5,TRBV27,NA,CASSLGQGIEETQYF,TGTGCCAGCAGTTTGGGACAGGGGATAGAAGAGACCCAGTACTTC
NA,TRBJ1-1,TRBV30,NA,CAGYTGNTEAFF,TGTGCCGGCTATACAGGGAACACTGAAGCTTTCTTT
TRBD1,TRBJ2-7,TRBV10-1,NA,CASKGMGQGVPYEQYF,TGCGCCAGCAAAGGGATGGGACAGGGGGTTCCCTACGAGCAGTACTTC
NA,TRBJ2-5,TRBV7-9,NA,CASSEVQQYF,TGTGCCAGCAGCGAGGTTCAGCAGTACTTC
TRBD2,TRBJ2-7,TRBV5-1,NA,CASCPTLRGDGEQYF,TGCGCCAGCTGCCCTACTTTACGGGGGGACGGCGAGCAGTACTTC
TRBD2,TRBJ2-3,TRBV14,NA,CASSLVGLAPGTQYF,TGTGCCAGCAGCCTAGTGGGACTAGCTCCAGGTACGCAGTATTTT
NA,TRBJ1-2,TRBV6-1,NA,CASSEEIWGGYGYTF,TGTGCCAGCAGTGAAGAAATTTGGGGGGGCTATGGCTACACCTTC
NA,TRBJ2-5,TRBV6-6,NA,CASGPVQETQYF,TGTGCCAGCGGGCCAGTTCAAGAGACCCAGTACTTC
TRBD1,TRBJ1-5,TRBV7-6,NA,CASSWGQFNSNQPQHF,TGTGCCAGCAGCTGGGGACAGTTTAATAGCAATCAGCCCCAGCATTTT
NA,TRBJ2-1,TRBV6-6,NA,CASSFYHLNEQFF,TGTGCCAGCAGTTTCTATCATCTGAATGAGCAGTTCTTC
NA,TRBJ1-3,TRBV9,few,CASSVYGEVGNTIYF,TGTGCCAGCAGCGTTTACGGAGAAGTTGGAAACACCATATATTTT
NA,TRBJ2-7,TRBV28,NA,CASSLRPIMPQQYF,TGTGCCAGCAGTTTGCGGCCCATTATGCCTCAGCAGTACTTC
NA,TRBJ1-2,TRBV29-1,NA,CSVGASGERGYTF,TGCAGCGTTGGGGCATCGGGGGAACGAGGCTACACCTTC
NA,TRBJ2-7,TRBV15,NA,CATSRDFESSYEQYF,TGTGCCACCAGCAGAGATTTTGAGAGCTCCTACGAGCAGTACTTC
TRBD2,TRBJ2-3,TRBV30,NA,CAWSVGAGGTDTQYF,TGTGCCTGGAGTGTTGGGGCGGGGGGCACAGATACGCAGTATTTT
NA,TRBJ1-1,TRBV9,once,CASSVVQTNTEAFF,TGTGCCAGCAGCGTAGTACAGACGAACACTGAAGCTTTCTTT
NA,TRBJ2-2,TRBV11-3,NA,CASSYHRAGELFF,TGTGCCAGCAGCTACCACAGGGCCGGGGAGCTGTTTTTT
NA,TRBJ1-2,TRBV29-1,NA,CSVEVGVGYTF,TGCAGCGTTGAAGTAGGGGTTGGCTACACCTTC
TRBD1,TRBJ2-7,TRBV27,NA,CASSWGQGAREQYF,TGTGCCAGCAGTTGGGGACAGGGGGCGCGTGAGCAGTACTTC
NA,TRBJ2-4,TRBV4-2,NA,CASSSQVVAKNIQYF,TGTGCCAGCAGCTCACAGGTTGTAGCCAAAAACATTCAGTACTTC
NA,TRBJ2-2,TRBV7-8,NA,CASSTTGIPGELFF,TGTGCCAGCAGCACCACAGGGATCCCCGGGGAGCTGTTTTTT
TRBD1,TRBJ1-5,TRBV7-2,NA,CASSPGQGASQPQHF,TGTGCCAGCAGCCCGGGACAGGGGGCATCTCAGCCCCAGCATTTT
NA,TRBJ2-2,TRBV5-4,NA,CASSLDGGGELFF,TGTGCCAGCAGCTTGGACGGAGGTGGGGAGCTGTTTTTT
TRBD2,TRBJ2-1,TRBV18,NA,CASSPLFTSGGPNEQFF,TGTGCCAGCTCACCCCTCTTCACTAGCGGGGGACCTAATGAGCAGTTCTTC
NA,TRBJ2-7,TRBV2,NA,CASRPQEYEQYF,TGTGCCAGCAGACCCCAAGAGTACGAGCAGTACTTC
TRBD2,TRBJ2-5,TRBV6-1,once,CASSEAGRGIQYF,TGTGCCAGCAGTGAAGCCGGGAGGGGGATCCAGTACTTC
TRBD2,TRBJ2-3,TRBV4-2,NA,CASSHPSAGVTDTQYF,TGTGCCAGCAGCCACCCCTCGGCGGGGGTGACAGATACGCAGTATTTT
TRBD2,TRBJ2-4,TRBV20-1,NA,CSAGTSHIQYF,TGCAGTGCAGGGACTAGTCACATTCAGTACTTC
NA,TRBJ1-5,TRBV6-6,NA,CASSYEAGTIQPQHF,TGTGCCAGCAGTTACGAGGCTGGGACTATTCAGCCCCAGCATTTT
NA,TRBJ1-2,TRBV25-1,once,CASSEGLRNTMKGYGYTF,TGTGCCAGCAGTGAAGGACTACGAAATACGATGAAGGGCTATGGCTACACCTTC
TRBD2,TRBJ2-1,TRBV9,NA,CASSPPGRGGLEQFF,TGTGCCAGCAGCCCTCCTGGGCGGGGGGGCCTTGAGCAGTTCTTC
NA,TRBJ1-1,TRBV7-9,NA,CSSSLHYTEAFF,TGTTCCAGCAGCTTACACTACACTGAAGCTTTCTTT
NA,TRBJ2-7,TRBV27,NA,CASSFSPSYEQYF,TGTGCCAGCAGTTTCTCCCCCTCCTACGAGCAGTACTTC
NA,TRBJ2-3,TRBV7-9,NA,CASSLAVTGTDTQYF,TGTGCCAGCAGCTTAGCCGTGACGGGTACAGATACGCAGTATTTT
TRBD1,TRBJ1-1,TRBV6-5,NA,CASGQAGNTEAFF,TGTGCCAGCGGACAGGCAGGGAACACTGAAGCTTTCTTT
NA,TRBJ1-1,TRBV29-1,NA,CSVGRVRNTEAFF,TGCAGCGTTGGTCGGGTTCGGAACACTGAAGCTTTCTTC
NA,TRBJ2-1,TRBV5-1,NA,CASSLVLSLNEQFF,TGCGCCAGCAGCTTGGTATTGTCCCTTAATGAGCAGTTCTTC
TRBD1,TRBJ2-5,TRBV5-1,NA,CASRTGGLETQYF,TGCGCCAGCAGGACAGGGGGGCTGGAGACCCAGTACTTC
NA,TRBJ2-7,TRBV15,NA,CATSRDLSGVEQYF,TGTGCCACCAGCAGAGATCTTTCCGGGGTCGAGCAGTACTTC
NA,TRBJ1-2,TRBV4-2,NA,CASSPPRAREGGYTF,TGTGCCAGCAGCCCACCTAGGGCCAGGGAAGGCGGCTACACCTTC
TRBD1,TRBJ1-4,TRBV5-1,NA,CASSQDRVGTNEKLFF,TGCGCCAGCAGCCAAGACAGGGTCGGGACTAATGAAAAACTGTTTTTT
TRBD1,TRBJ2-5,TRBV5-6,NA,CASSPGTTGRRETQYF,TGTGCCAGCAGCCCTGGCACGACAGGGCGGCGAGAGACCCAGTACTTC
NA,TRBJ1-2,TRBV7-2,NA,CASSLAIGTQNGYTF,TGTGCCAGCAGCTTAGCGATCGGGACACAAAATGGCTACACCTTC
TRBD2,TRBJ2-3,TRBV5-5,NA,CASSPGLVRADTQYF,TGTGCCAGCAGCCCGGGACTAGTGCGCGCAGATACGCAGTATTTT
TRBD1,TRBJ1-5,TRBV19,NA,CASSPRDRVTPYSNQPQHF,TGTGCCAGTAGTCCCCGGGACAGGGTGACTCCTTATAGCAATCAGCCCCAGCATTTT